These 26 T cell receptor beta chains share one sample of origin, sequenced in a study of PD-1 blockade in classical Hodgkin lymphoma. Assay: immunoSEQ multiplex PCR; the TCRdb copy retains only in-frame clones and omits some. Among under 60,000 clones, 73% were seen once, and the ten largest hold 8% to 13%. Each patient relapsed following autologous stem cell transplantation, and prior brentuximab vedotin exposure differed. Sequencing was performed on peripheral blood mononuclear cells (PBMCs), taken at baseline. The receptors were gathered from a human donor with classical Hodgkin lymphoma.

The chain is built from TRBV5-6 and TRBJ2-7; 11 bases align to TRBD1. The CDR3 is 14 amino acids. The junction had 1 base not matched to a gene; V was cut back by 3 bases and J by 2 bases. Germline CDR1 SGHDT, CDR2 YYEEEE. The CDR3 sequence is CASSWGQGAYEQYF. Written as DNA, the CDR3 is TGTGCCAGCAGCTGGGGACAGGGGGCCTACGAGCAGTACTTC.

CDR3 nucleotides: TGTGCCAGCAGAATAGGACAGGACTATGGCTACACCTTC. Translation gives CASRIGQDYGYTF. J is TRBJ1-2 and V is TRBV28; 7 bases are a match to TRBD1. Germline loops: CDR1 MDHEN, CDR2 SYDVKM. V shed 6 bases and J 3 bases; nucleotides not matched to a gene: 4. This CDR3 has 13 amino acids.

There are a few counts of this clone. The chain is built from TRBV11-2 and TRBJ2-5; D might be TRBD1 (5 bases). With 4 bases removed from V and 5 bases from J, the gap between germline ends came to 20 bases. The CDR3 has 16 amino acids. Germline V CDR1 and CDR2: SGHAT, FQNNGV. CDR3 coding DNA: TGTGCCAGCAGCTCAAAGGGCCAGGGCCCCCCGGAGACCCAGTACTTC. Its protein is CASSSKGQGPPETQYF. The variable domain in full, with the rest retrieved from reference TRBV11-2 and TRBJ2-5, is EAGVAQSPRYKIIEKRQSVAFWCNPISGHATLYWYQQILGQGPKLLIQFQNNGVVDDSQLPKDRFSAERLKGVDSTLKIQPAKLEDSAVYLCASSSKGQGPPETQYFGPGTRLLVL.

Concerning this clone: Additional DNA sequences in this sample encode the identical CDR3. This chain uses TRBV2 with TRBJ1-2; 8 bases match TRBD1. V was pared by 1 base and J by 8 bases, with 6 bases of the junction left unmatched. There are 14 residues in the CDR3. Germline V gene lookup returns CDR1 SNHLY and CDR2 FYNNEI. The CDR3: CASSEGRGLGGYTF. CDR3 sequence (DNA): TGTGCCAGCAGTGAAGGCAGGGGGCTAGGGGGCTACACCTTC.

This clone was observed a single time. This chain links TRBV28 with TRBJ2-6, with D maybe TRBD1 (6 bases). Germline CDR1 MDHEN, CDR2 SYDVKM. With 6 bases removed from V and 0 bases from J, the gap between germline ends came to 9 bases. The CDR3 spans 15 residues. The chain's CDR3 is CASRRGGSGANVLTF. The CDR3 nucleotides are TGTGCCAGCAGACGAGGGGGCTCTGGGGCCAACGTCCTGACTTTC.

The genes are TRBV6-5 and TRBJ1-1; perhaps TRBD1 as D (5 bases). Trimming took 5 bases from V and 0 from J, leaving 13 bases between them. Per germline, CDR1 MNHEY and CDR2 SVGAGI. The CDR3 sequence is 15 residues long. CDR3 coding DNA: TGTGCCAGCAGTCGCCCGGGACGGATGAACACTGAAGCTTTCTTT. Amino acids: CASSRPGRMNTEAFF.

This clone has only one observation. The chain links TRBV6-5 to TRBJ1-2; TRBD1 is a possible D gene (6 bases). Trimming shortened V by 4 bases and J by 3 bases, and 15 bases separated the two germline ends. This CDR3 comprises 15 residues. The germline CDR1 and CDR2 sequences are MNHEY and SVGAGI. The CDR3 DNA sequence: TGTGCCAGCAGTTCGCTCGTACAGGGAGACTATGGCTACACCTTC. It codes for CASSSLVQGDYGYTF.

In nucleotides, the CDR3 is TGTGCCAGCAGCTTGTCGGGTCCATGGGGACAGGTTAACACCGGGGAGCTGTTTTTT. Residues: CASSLSGPWGQVNTGELFF. This chain links TRBV5-5 with TRBJ2-2; 8 nucleotides match TRBD1. CDR1 SGHKS and CDR2 YYEKEE come from the germline V gene (reference sequence). The CDR3 is 19 amino acids. After removal of 1 base from V and 2 bases from J, the junction contained 13 bases not matched to a gene.

This sequence joins TRBV10-1 and TRBJ2-1; 7 nucleotides align to TRBD2. CDR3 size: 15 residues. V lost 3 bases to trimming and J lost 6 bases; unmatched junction nucleotides: 8. CDR1 and CDR2 from the germline V gene are WNHNN and SYGVQD (reference sequence). The CDR3 loop is CASSEGAGVLNEQFF. In DNA form, the CDR3 reads TGCGCCAGCAGTGAAGGGGCGGGGGTTCTCAATGAGCAGTTCTTC.

The chain recombines TRBV19 with TRBJ1-4; maybe TRBD1 (6 bases). The CDR3 covers 15 residues. V lost 5 bases and J 0 bases, leaving 10 bases between the germline ends. CDR1 is LNHDA, CDR2 SQIVND, per germline (reference sequence). Here the CDR3 DNA reads TGTGCCAGTAGTTCGGGACAAGCAACTAATGAAAAACTGTTTTTT. Translated: CASSSGQATNEKLFF. Looking up the rest from reference TRBV19 and TRBJ1-4 gives the full variable domain: DGGITQSPKYLFRKEGQNVTLSCEQNLNHDAMYWYRQDPGQGLRLIYYSQIVNDFQKGDIAEGYSVSREKKESFPLTVTSAQKNPTAFYLCASSSGQATNEKLFFGSGTQLSVL.

This clone was found once. The chain employs TRBV27 and TRBJ1-2, with TRBD1 matching over 7 bases. The trim removed 8 bases at V and 6 bases at J, leaving 9 bases unmatched. Germline CDR1 is MNHEY and CDR2 is SMNVEV (reference sequence). The CDR3 spans 13 residues. The DNA for the CDR3 is TGTGCCAGCCGGTCGAGGGGGCAGGATGGCTACACCTTC. This translates into CASRSRGQDGYTF.

The V and J genes are TRBV25-1 and TRBJ2-7, with D maybe TRBD1 (5 bases). The CDR3 totals 13 residues. The V end was cut by 1 base, the J end by 7 bases, with 11 bases between. Germline V CDR1 and CDR2: MGHDK, SYGVNS. The CDR3 reads CASSEFLQGEQYF. In nucleotides, the CDR3 is TGTGCCAGCAGTGAATTTCTCCAGGGTGAGCAGTACTTC.

The chain combines TRBV21-1 with TRBJ2-2; TRBD2 was called by the table and not checked on the DNA. TRBV21-1 is a pseudogene. CDR3 size: 11 residues. The CDR3 protein is CASLNTGELFF. In DNA form, the CDR3 reads TGTGCCAGCCTGAACACCGGGGAGCTGTTTTTT.

This clone has only one observation. This chain connects TRBV27 to TRBJ2-1; a weak D match, TRBD2 (6 bases). Between the trimmed V and J ends, which lost 3 bases and 0 bases, there was a span of 12 bases. Germline assignment: CDR1 MNHEY and CDR2 SMNVEV (reference sequence). The CDR3 contains 16 residues. The CDR3 DNA reads TGTGCCAGCAGTTTCTCTAGCGATAGCTCCTACAATGAGCAGTTCTTC. It codes for CASSFSSDSSYNEQFF.

The V gene is TRBV27, the J gene TRBJ1-2; D may be TRBD1 (5 bases). V gave up 8 bases and J gave up 8 bases, with 18 bases separating them. The CDR3 loop spans 13 amino acids. Germline CDR1 and CDR2: MNHEY and SMNVEV (reference sequence). The CDR3 region has the DNA TGTGCCAGCGGCTTCGTCAGGGCGGGAGGCTACACCTTC. It yields the protein CASGFVRAGGYTF.

V gene TRBV29-1 combines with J gene TRBJ1-1; D is uncertain. This CDR3 is built from 13 residues. Trimming pared 6 bases from V and 7 bases from J, leaving 18 bases between. Germline-derived CDR1 and CDR2 are SQVTM and ANQGSEA. The DNA for the CDR3 is TGCAGCGTCACCCGCGCAGGAGGGATTGAAGCTTTCTTT. Encoded protein: CSVTRAGGIEAFF.

The rearrangement uses TRBV5-5 and TRBJ1-4, with a tentative D call TRBD1 (5 bases). The CDR3 covers 14 residues. Germline V lookup: CDR1 SGHKS, CDR2 YYEKEE (reference sequence). V lost 0 bases to trimming and J lost 5 bases, with 8 bases between them. The CDR3 coding sequence is TGTGCCAGCAGCTTGGTTCAGGGAAATGAAAAACTGTTTTTT. This translates into CASSLVQGNEKLFF.

This chain links TRBV19 with TRBJ2-2; 7 nucleotides match TRBD1. The CDR3 length is 17 residues. After removal of 1 base from V and 4 bases from J, the junction contained 9 bases not matched to a gene. The germline gives CDR1 LNHDA, CDR2 SQIVND (reference sequence). Here the CDR3 reads CASSIVMGRGRTGELFF. DNA for the CDR3: TGTGCCAGTAGTATAGTGATGGGAAGGGGGCGCACCGGGGAGCTGTTTTTT.

The V and J genes are TRBV10-3 and TRBJ2-7; 9 bases fit TRBD1. The J segment lost 1 base and the V segment lost 6 bases, leaving 4 bases of the junction unmatched. The CDR3 runs to 14 residues. Germline lookup yields CDR1 ENHRY and CDR2 SYGVKD. The CDR3 DNA sequence: TGTGCCATCAGCGACAGGGGGGAATCCTACGAGCAGTACTTC. Translation: CAISDRGESYEQYF.

V gene TRBV9 combines with J gene TRBJ1-6, with D hard to call. CDR3 size: 14 residues. The germline V gene has CDR1 SGDLS and CDR2 YYNGEE. Trimming took 0 bases from V and 7 from J, leaving 8 bases between them. CDR3 DNA: TGTGCCAGCAGCGTAGCTACCGAGAATTCACCCCTCCACTTT. This sequence encodes CASSVATENSPLHF.

Turning to this clone: This could be a read error, since a much larger clone is one nucleotide away. The same CDR3 is also encoded by other DNA sequences in this sample. V usage is TRBV27 and J usage is TRBJ2-1, with TRBD1 identical over 9 bases. Trimming at V came to 0 bases and at J to 9 bases, leaving 3 bases not matched to a gene. The CDR3 loop spans 14 amino acids. Germline CDR1 is MNHEY and CDR2 is SMNVEV (reference sequence). The CDR3 region is CASSLSTGGGEQFF. DNA of the CDR3: TGTGCCAGCAGTTTATCGACAGGGGGAGGTGAGCAGTTCTTC.

The chain uses TRBV2 and TRBJ2-1; tentatively, D is TRBD1 (5 bases). The CDR3 totals 14 residues. The germline V and J ends were trimmed by 5 bases and 7 bases, with 15 bases remaining between them. Germline V gene data show CDR1 as SNHLY and CDR2 as FYNNEI. CDR3 region: CASSPRTDKNEQFF. The CDR3 DNA reads as TGTGCCAGCAGTCCCAGGACGGACAAGAATGAGCAGTTCTTC.

This clone was counted a single time. The chain has TRBV19 and TRBJ1-1, with TRBD1 as a possible D gene (6 bases). Trimming took off 8 bases at V and 2 bases at J, with 12 bases between the two ends. The CDR3 runs 13 residues. Germline CDR1 and CDR2: LNHDA and SQIVND (reference sequence). CDR3: CASWGGTNTEAFF. Here the CDR3 DNA reads TGTGCCAGTTGGGGGGGGACAAACACTGAAGCTTTCTTT.

The table lists this clone with a few counts. CDR3 DNA: TGCGCCAGCAGCTTGGGGGACAGGGGTCAAGAGACCCAGTACTTC. This sequence encodes CASSLGDRGQETQYF. The chain employs TRBV5-1 and TRBJ2-5; 10 bases map to TRBD1. V lost 0 bases and J lost 2; bases outside the gene matches: 1. The CDR3 spans 15 residues. CDR1 SGHRS and CDR2 YFSETQ come from the germline V gene.

The chain carries TRBV29-1 and TRBJ1-1, with a weak D call TRBD1 (5 bases). V was clipped by 4 bases and J by 2 bases, with 11 bases between them. The CDR3 has 13 amino acids. CDR1 and CDR2 from the germline V gene are SQVTM and ANQGSEA. The chain's CDR3 is CSVVQGFNTEAFF. The DNA of the CDR3 is TGCAGCGTTGTGCAGGGCTTTAACACTGAAGCTTTCTTT.

This clone was counted a few times. The V and J genes are TRBV6-1 and TRBJ1-1; 10 bases map to TRBD1. Germline trimming cut 6 bases from V and 4 bases from J; bases unmatched to any gene: 2. In germline, CDR1 is MNHNS, CDR2 SASEGT. This CDR3 is built from 13 residues. In DNA form, the CDR3 reads TGTGCCAGCAGGGGGACAGGGGTCACTGAAGCTTTCTTT. Translated, it gives CASRGTGVTEAFF.